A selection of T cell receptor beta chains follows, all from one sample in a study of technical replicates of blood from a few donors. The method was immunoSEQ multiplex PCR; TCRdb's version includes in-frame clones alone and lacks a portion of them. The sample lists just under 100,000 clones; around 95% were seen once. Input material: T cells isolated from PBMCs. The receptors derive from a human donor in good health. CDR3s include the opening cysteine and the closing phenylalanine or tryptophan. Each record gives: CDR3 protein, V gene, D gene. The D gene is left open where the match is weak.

cdr3_aa: CASSGGLKGYTF; v_call: TRBV9; d_call: NA
cdr3_aa: CASSIIGNTEAFF; v_call: TRBV19; d_call: NA
cdr3_aa: CASRKPGGSYGYTF; v_call: TRBV6-1; d_call: TRBD1
cdr3_aa: CASSPLAGTRPEETQYF; v_call: TRBV18; d_call: NA
cdr3_aa: CASSTSGRKQETQYF; v_call: TRBV6-5; d_call: TRBD2
cdr3_aa: CASSIGPLTGKDQPQHF; v_call: TRBV19; d_call: TRBD1
cdr3_aa: CASSVGDRGGTDTQYF; v_call: TRBV9; d_call: TRBD1
cdr3_aa: CASSPSGGQPQHF; v_call: TRBV27; d_call: NA
cdr3_aa: CASSLAQSNSPLHF; v_call: TRBV5-4; d_call: NA
cdr3_aa: CATTGTSAVRSYEQYF; v_call: TRBV10-2; d_call: TRBD2
cdr3_aa: CASSPDRENTGELFF; v_call: TRBV27; d_call: TRBD1
cdr3_aa: CASSRGNEKLFF; v_call: TRBV11-3; d_call: NA
cdr3_aa: CSAGGRTPTYEQYF; v_call: TRBV29-1; d_call: TRBD2
cdr3_aa: CASSPRVDTQYF; v_call: TRBV13; d_call: NA
cdr3_aa: CASSESPGGNTEAFF; v_call: TRBV10-2; d_call: NA
cdr3_aa: CASPLKDTQYF; v_call: TRBV21-1; d_call: NA
cdr3_aa: CASSWGTSGSYEQYF; v_call: TRBV5-1; d_call: TRBD2
cdr3_aa: CASSLLRSEGEQYF; v_call: TRBV5-1; d_call: NA
cdr3_aa: CASIGSRVKETQYF; v_call: TRBV6-1; d_call: NA
cdr3_aa: CASSPPGQGAETGNTIYF; v_call: TRBV18; d_call: TRBD1
cdr3_aa: CASSRLAGGSDTQYF; v_call: TRBV11-2; d_call: TRBD2
cdr3_aa: CASSWTGTGGGYGYTF; v_call: TRBV5-1; d_call: TRBD1
cdr3_aa: CASSLLGDRGEMGYTF; v_call: TRBV28; d_call: TRBD1
cdr3_aa: CASSQVVLGAVAGELFF; v_call: TRBV4-1; d_call: NA
cdr3_aa: CASSLYASGTYNEQFF; v_call: TRBV28; d_call: TRBD2
cdr3_aa: CASSAMGQGSSYNSPLHF; v_call: TRBV6-1; d_call: TRBD1
cdr3_aa: CASSSSAGARYEQYF; v_call: TRBV5-1; d_call: TRBD2
cdr3_aa: CASSLVGGRLFF; v_call: TRBV28; d_call: NA
cdr3_aa: CASTLTPSSYNSPLHF; v_call: TRBV4-1; d_call: NA
cdr3_aa: CASSEGSGAGNTGELFF; v_call: TRBV6-1; d_call: NA
cdr3_aa: CASSPGGWFYEQFF; v_call: TRBV19; d_call: TRBD2
cdr3_aa: CASTEFAGTGPEAFF; v_call: TRBV7-9; d_call: TRBD1
cdr3_aa: CASSRVHLGGANNEQFF; v_call: TRBV4-1; d_call: NA
cdr3_aa: CASTPPPGGGDEQFF; v_call: TRBV7-9; d_call: TRBD1
cdr3_aa: CAISAAKGLAGADGELFF; v_call: TRBV10-3; d_call: TRBD2
cdr3_aa: CASSLGAYGNTIYF; v_call: TRBV5-1; d_call: NA
cdr3_aa: CASSLGDRFMNTEAFF; v_call: TRBV5-4; d_call: NA
cdr3_aa: CASSQAPDYEQYF; v_call: TRBV4-1; d_call: NA
cdr3_aa: CASNSERGTTFITDTQYF; v_call: TRBV7-4; d_call: NA
cdr3_aa: CSASGPDFTDTQYF; v_call: TRBV29-1; d_call: NA
cdr3_aa: CASSPGQGFNNEQFF; v_call: TRBV5-1; d_call: TRBD1
cdr3_aa: CASSLGGQGYNEQFF; v_call: TRBV5-1; d_call: TRBD1
cdr3_aa: CASGVGQNNYGYTF; v_call: TRBV6-1; d_call: NA
cdr3_aa: CASRLTGTGGSSPLHF; v_call: TRBV5-6; d_call: TRBD1
cdr3_aa: CASSPQDRGKFF; v_call: TRBV9; d_call: NA
cdr3_aa: CASTSFGDREVWGNQPQHF; v_call: TRBV19; d_call: TRBD1
cdr3_aa: CASRKPGQGVKKLFF; v_call: TRBV11-2; d_call: TRBD1
cdr3_aa: CASSIWGTGDEKLFF; v_call: TRBV5-1; d_call: TRBD1
cdr3_aa: CASSTRDRGYEQFF; v_call: TRBV19; d_call: TRBD1
cdr3_aa: CASSSEGKLFF; v_call: TRBV28; d_call: NA
cdr3_aa: CSVASWGGRELHGYTF; v_call: TRBV29-1; d_call: NA